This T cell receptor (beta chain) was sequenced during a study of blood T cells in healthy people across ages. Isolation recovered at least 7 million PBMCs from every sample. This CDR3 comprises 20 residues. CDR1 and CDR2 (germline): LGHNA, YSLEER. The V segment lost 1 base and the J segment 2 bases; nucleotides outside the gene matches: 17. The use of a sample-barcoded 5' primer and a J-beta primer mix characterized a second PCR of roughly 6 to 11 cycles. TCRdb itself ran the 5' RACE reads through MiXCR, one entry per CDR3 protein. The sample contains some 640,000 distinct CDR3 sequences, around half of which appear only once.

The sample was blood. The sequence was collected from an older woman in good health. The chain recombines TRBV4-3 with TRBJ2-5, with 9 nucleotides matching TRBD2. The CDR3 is CASSQVQAAGGRELQETQYF. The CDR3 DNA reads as TGCGCCAGCAGCCAAGTTCAGGCAGCGGGAGGAAGGGAGTTACAAGAGACCCAGTACTTC.